These 4 T cell receptor beta chains were sequenced from one sample in a study of beta chain features in type 1 diabetes. Expressed TCRB transcripts got sequenced, as all isolated RNA was reverse transcribed. Measured with immunoSEQ multiplex PCR; TCRdb has only the in-frame clones, and not every one. The top ten hold roughly 0.5% of the sample, which has under 130,000 clones, 25% to 30% seen once. General study points: Within each of all four CD4+ subsets, Type 1 diabetes patients had TCRB CDR3s that were moderately but significantly shorter.

These TCRs are of unknown antigen specificity. Sequenced input: central memory CD4+ T cells from blood. The receptors originated from a woman aged 18-35 years with type 1 diabetes.

J is TRBJ1-5 and V is TRBV5-6; the D gene is possibly TRBD1 (5 bases). The CDR3 length is 18 residues. Trimming took 4 bases from V and 4 from J, leaving 24 bases between them. The V gene's germline CDR1 is SGHDT and CDR2 YYEEEE. The CDR3 bases are TGTGCCAGCAGCCCTTCCCAAACGGGGGGTTCGTTGAATCAGCCCCAGCATTTT. The encoded protein is CASSPSQTGGSLNQPQHF. Filled out from reference TRBV5-6 and TRBJ1-5, the complete variable domain reads DAGVTQSPTHLIKTRGQQVTLRCSPKSGHDTVSWYQQALGQGPQFIFQYYEEEERQRGNFPDRFSGHQFPNYSSELNVNALLLGDSALYLCASSPSQTGGSLNQPQHFGDGTRLSIL.

CDR3 residues: CASSDRVKAQYF. As DNA, the CDR3 is TGTGCCAGCAGTGACAGGGTCAAGGCCCAGTACTTC. The chain employs TRBV2 and TRBJ2-5; D is possibly TRBD1 (5 bases). Per the germline V gene, CDR1 is SNHLY and CDR2 is FYNNEI. This CDR3 spans 12 amino acids. Trimming pared 3 bases from V and 9 bases from J, leaving 11 bases between.

The chain couples TRBV6-6 to TRBJ1-3, with 9 bases lining up with TRBD1. The CDR3 covers 15 residues. Losses at the gene ends were 6 bases for V and 0 bases for J; bases not matched to a gene: 3. CDR1 is MNHNY and CDR2 is SVGAGI in the germline V gene (reference sequence). The CDR3 loop is CASRTGGFSGNTIYF. The CDR3 DNA reads TGTGCCAGCAGGACAGGGGGATTCTCTGGAAACACCATATATTTT.

V is TRBV19 and J is TRBJ2-7, with D possibly TRBD1 on 6 matching bases. This CDR3 comprises 13 residues. The V end was cut by 9 bases, the J end by 2 bases, with 14 bases between. The V gene's germline CDR1 is LNHDA and CDR2 SQIVND (reference sequence). This CDR3 is CARRNRVPYEQYV. The CDR3, as DNA: TGTGCCAGGCGGAACAGGGTTCCCTACGAGCAGTACGTC.